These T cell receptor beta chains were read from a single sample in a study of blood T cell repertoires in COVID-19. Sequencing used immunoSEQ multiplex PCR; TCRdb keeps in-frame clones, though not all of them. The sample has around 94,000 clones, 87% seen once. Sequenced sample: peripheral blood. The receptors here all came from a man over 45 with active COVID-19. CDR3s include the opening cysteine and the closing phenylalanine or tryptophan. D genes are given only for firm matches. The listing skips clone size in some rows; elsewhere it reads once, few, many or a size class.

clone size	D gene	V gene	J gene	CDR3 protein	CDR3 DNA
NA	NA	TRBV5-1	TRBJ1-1	CASSSQAVGTEAFF	TGCGCCAGCAGCTCTCAGGCCGTTGGCACTGAAGCTTTCTTT
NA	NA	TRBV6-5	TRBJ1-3	CASSYSKQGNTIYF	TGTGCCAGCAGTTACTCGAAACAGGGAAACACCATATATTTT
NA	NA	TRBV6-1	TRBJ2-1	CASSEDWGVEEQFF	TGTGCCAGCAGTGAAGATTGGGGGGTAGAGGAGCAGTTCTTC
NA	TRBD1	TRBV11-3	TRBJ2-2	CASSLRQQGAAGELFF	TGTGCCAGCAGCTTACGCCAGCAGGGGGCGGCTGGGGAGCTGTTTTTT
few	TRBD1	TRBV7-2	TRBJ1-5	CASSPRQGRNQPQHF	TGTGCCAGCAGCCCGCGACAGGGGAGGAATCAGCCCCAGCATTTT
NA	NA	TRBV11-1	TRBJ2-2	CASSLGWRGTGELFF	TGTGCCAGCAGCTTAGGTTGGAGGGGCACCGGGGAGCTGTTTTTT
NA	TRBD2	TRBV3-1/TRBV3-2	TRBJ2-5	CASSQLAGAAAQYF	TGTGCCAGCAGCCAGCTAGCGGGGGCAGCGGCCCAGTACTTC
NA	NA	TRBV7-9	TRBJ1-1	CASSFGEHTEAFF	TGTGCCAGCAGCTTCGGGGAGCACACTGAAGCTTTCTTT
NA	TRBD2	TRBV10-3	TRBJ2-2	CAAEPGTSGVGTGELFF	TGTGCCGCCGAGCCCGGGACTAGCGGGGTCGGTACCGGGGAGCTGTTTTTT
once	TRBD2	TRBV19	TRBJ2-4	CASSQRGIDKNIQYF	TGTGCCAGTAGTCAGCGGGGGATAGACAAAAACATTCAGTACTTC
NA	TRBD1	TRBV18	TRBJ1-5	CASSLGQDSNQPQHF	TGTGCCAGCTCACTTGGACAGGATAGCAATCAGCCCCAGCATTTT
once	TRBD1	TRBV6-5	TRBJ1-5	CASSYSNTGDQPQHF	TGTGCCAGCAGTTACTCGAATACAGGGGATCAGCCCCAGCATTTT
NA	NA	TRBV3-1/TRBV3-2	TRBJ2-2	CASCPFSRINTGELFF	TGTGCCAGCTGTCCCTTTAGCCGGATAAACACCGGGGAGCTGTTTTTT
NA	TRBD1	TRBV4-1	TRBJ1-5	CASSQDPGGSNQPQHF	TGCGCCAGCAGCCAAGATCCAGGGGGGAGCAATCAGCCCCAGCATTTT
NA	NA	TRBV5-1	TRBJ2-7	CASSLRDEQYF	TGCGCCAGCAGCTTGAGAGACGAGCAGTACTTC
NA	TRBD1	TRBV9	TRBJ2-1	CASSAGGAYNEQFF	TGTGCCAGCAGCGCAGGGGGTGCCTACAATGAGCAGTTCTTC
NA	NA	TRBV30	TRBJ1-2	CAWDRHYGYTF	TGTGCCTGGGACAGGCACTATGGCTACACCTTC
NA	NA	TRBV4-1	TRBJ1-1	CASSQLGTEAFF	TGCGCCAGCAGCCAACTAGGCACTGAAGCTTTCTTT
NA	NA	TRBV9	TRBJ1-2	CASSVDGGSRGYTF	TGTGCCAGCAGCGTAGACGGGGGATCGAGGGGCTACACCTTC
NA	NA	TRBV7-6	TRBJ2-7	CASSSSYGRAYEQYF	TGTGCCAGCAGCTCGTCTTACGGCAGGGCCTACGAGCAGTACTTC
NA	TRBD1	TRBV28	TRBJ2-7	CASSLHGTGPYEQYF	TGTGCCAGCAGTTTACACGGGACAGGGCCCTACGAGCAGTACTTC
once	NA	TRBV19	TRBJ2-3	CASSQPGGRLTDTQYF	TGTGCCAGTAGTCAACCGGGGGGCCGACTCACAGATACGCAGTATTTT
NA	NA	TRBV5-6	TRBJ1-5	CASSLGSQPQHF	TGTGCCAGCAGCTTGGGGAGCCAGCCCCAGCATTTT
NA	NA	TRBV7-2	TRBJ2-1	CASSLVRGGLPQFF	TGTGCCAGCAGCTTAGTAAGGGGCGGTTTACCACAGTTCTTC
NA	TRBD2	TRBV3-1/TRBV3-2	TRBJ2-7	CASSQYSGGEAYEQYF	TGTGCCAGCAGCCAATACAGCGGGGGGGAGGCCTACGAGCAGTACTTC
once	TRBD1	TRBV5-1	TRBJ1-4	CASSSSGQPNEKLFF	TGCGCCAGCAGCTCTTCGGGACAGCCAAATGAAAAACTGTTTTTT
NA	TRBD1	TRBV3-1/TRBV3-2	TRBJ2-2	CASSRGQANTGELFF	TGTGCCAGCAGCCGGGGACAGGCGAACACCGGGGAGCTGTTTTTT
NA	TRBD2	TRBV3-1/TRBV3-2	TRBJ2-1	CASSRLGSSGGNEQFF	TGTGCCAGCAGCCGCCTCGGTTCTAGCGGGGGCAATGAGCAGTTCTTC
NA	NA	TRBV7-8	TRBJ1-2	CASSLSSALDQGRYGGYTF	TGTGCCAGCAGCTTGTCGTCCGCCTTAGATCAGGGCCGGTATGGGGGCTACACCTTC
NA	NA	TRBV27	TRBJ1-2	CASTLTAGPNYGYTF	TGTGCCAGCACCCTGACAGCCGGACCTAACTATGGCTACACCTTC
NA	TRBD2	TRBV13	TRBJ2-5	CASSPGLAGGSWETQYF	TGTGCCAGCAGTCCAGGACTAGCGGGGGGCAGTTGGGAGACCCAGTACTTC
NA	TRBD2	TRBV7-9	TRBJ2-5	CASSLVRGGQKTQYF	TGTGCCAGCAGCTTAGTGCGGGGGGGCCAAAAGACCCAGTACTTC
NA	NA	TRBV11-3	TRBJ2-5	CASSLPGRETQYF	TGTGCCAGCAGCTTACCGGGGAGGGAGACCCAGTACTTC
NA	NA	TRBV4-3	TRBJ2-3	CASSQEPVDTQYF	TGCGCCAGCAGCCAAGAACCAGTGGATACGCAGTATTTT
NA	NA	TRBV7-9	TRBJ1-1	CASSSGGDTEAFF	TGTGCCAGCAGCTCAGGAGGTGACACTGAAGCTTTCTTT
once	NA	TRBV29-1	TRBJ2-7	CSGGEGRNYEQYF	TGCAGCGGGGGCGAGGGGCGCAACTACGAGCAGTACTTC
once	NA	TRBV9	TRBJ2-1	CASSVGAREQFF	TGTGCCAGCAGCGTAGGGGCCCGTGAGCAGTTCTTC
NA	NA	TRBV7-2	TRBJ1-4	CASSFLQGGEKLFF	TGTGCCAGCAGCTTCTTACAGGGTGGGGAAAAACTGTTTTTT
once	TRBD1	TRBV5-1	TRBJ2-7	CASSPPDRVPGREQYF	TGCGCCAGCAGCCCCCCGGACAGGGTTCCAGGGCGCGAGCAGTACTTC
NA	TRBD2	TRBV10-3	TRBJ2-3	CAIRLAGGLSTDTQYF	TGTGCCATCAGACTAGCGGGGGGGCTGAGCACAGATACGCAGTATTTT
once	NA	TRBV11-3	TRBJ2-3	CASSLGARSTDTQYF	TGTGCCAGCAGCTTAGGTGCCAGGAGCACAGATACGCAGTATTTT
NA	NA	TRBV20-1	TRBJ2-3	CSASIADLGDTQYF	TGCAGTGCTAGTATAGCGGACCTCGGAGATACGCAGTATTTT
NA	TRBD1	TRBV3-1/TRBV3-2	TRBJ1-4	CASSQDRDRENEKLFF	TGTGCCAGCAGCCAAGATCGTGACAGGGAAAACGAAAAACTGTTTTTT
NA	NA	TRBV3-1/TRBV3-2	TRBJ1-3	CASSHRGTGNTIYF	TGTGCCAGCAGTCATAGGGGAACTGGAAACACCATATATTTT
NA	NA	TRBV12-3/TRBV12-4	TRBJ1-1	CASSIGENTEAFF	TGTGCCAGCAGCATAGGGGAGAACACTGAAGCTTTCTTT
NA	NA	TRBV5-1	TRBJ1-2	CASSLDRAYGYTF	TGCGCCAGCAGCTTGGACAGGGCATATGGCTACACCTTC
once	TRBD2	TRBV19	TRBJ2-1	CASSIASGGHNEQFF	TGTGCCAGTAGTATAGCTAGCGGGGGACACAATGAGCAGTTCTTC
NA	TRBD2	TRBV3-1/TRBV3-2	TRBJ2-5	CASSHTSGWETQYF	TGTGCCAGCAGCCATACTAGCGGGTGGGAGACCCAGTACTTC
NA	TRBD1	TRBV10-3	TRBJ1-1	CATNRGSGTEAFF	TGTGCCACAAACAGGGGGTCGGGCACTGAAGCTTTCTTT
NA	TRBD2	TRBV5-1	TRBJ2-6	CASSLGRGTNSGANVLTF	TGCGCCAGCAGCCTCGGCAGAGGGACTAACTCTGGGGCCAACGTCCTGACTTTC
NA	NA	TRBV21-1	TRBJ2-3	CASSKGGPWSRGPTDTQYF	TGTGCCAGCAGCAAAGGGGGACCATGGAGCAGGGGGCCCACAGATACGCAGTATTTT
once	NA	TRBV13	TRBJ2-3	CASSSLDTDTQYF	TGTGCCAGCAGCTCACTTGACACAGATACGCAGTATTTT
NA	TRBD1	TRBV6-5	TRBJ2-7	CASSRTGSSYEQYF	TGTGCCAGCAGTCGGACAGGGAGCTCCTACGAGCAGTACTTC
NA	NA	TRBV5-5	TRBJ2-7	CASSFVDTYEQYF	TGTGCCAGCAGCTTCGTGGACACCTACGAGCAGTACTTC
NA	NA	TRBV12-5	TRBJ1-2	CASGGQFSNYGYTF	TGTGCTAGTGGTGGGCAGTTTTCTAACTATGGCTACACCTTC
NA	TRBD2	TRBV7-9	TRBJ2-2	CASSPKLAGGPSGELFF	TGTGCCAGCAGCCCCAAACTAGCGGGGGGGCCATCCGGGGAGCTGTTTTTT
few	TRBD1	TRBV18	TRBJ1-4	CASSQAQGAFNEKLFF	TGTGCCAGCTCACAGGCACAGGGGGCCTTTAATGAAAAACTGTTTTTT
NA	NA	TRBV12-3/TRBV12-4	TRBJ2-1	CASSLGQGHEQFF	TGTGCCAGCAGTTTGGGGCAGGGCCATGAGCAGTTCTTC
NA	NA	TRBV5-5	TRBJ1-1	CASSDHRVFGTEAFF	TGTGCCAGCAGCGATCACAGGGTTTTTGGCACTGAAGCTTTCTTT